This section outlines one TCR beta chain sequence together with its context. Antigen: not known. These data come from a study of cytomegalovirus exposure and HLA in healthy donors. Study-wide context: According to later analysis, the same platform produced the approximately 120 validation and 666 first-cohort repertoires. Findings and limits, study-wide: Cytomegalovirus association was assigned to about 150 TCR beta chains. Among the CMV-associated chains, three were confirmed in vitro as specific for CMV antigens. The tendency of first-cohort TCR clusters to co-occur in the 120 or so validation repertoires was identified by a subsequent analysis.

J gave up 3 bases and V 4 bases, and 9 bases lay outside the gene matches. The germline gives CDR1 SGDLS, CDR2 YYNGEE. This CDR3 comprises 17 residues. Using immunoSEQ multiplex PCR, the repertoire was profiled, and TCRdb retains in-frame clones only, with some absent. The sample consists of about 200,000 clones, about 81% of them appearing once. The V call is TRBV9, the J call TRBJ2-3; 12 bases agree with TRBD2. This receptor was taken from a woman aged 25-40 years in good health and CMV-seronegative. Material for sequencing was PBMCs. The CDR3 nucleotides are TGTGCCAGCAGCCCCCAGACTAGCGGGGGTTTGACAGATACGCAGTATTTT. This sequence encodes CASSPQTSGGLTDTQYF.